The next 26 T cell receptor beta chains were all read from a single sample in a study of CD8 T cells in Susac syndrome. Random hexamers were used to reverse transcribe roughly 0.45 to 1 ug of RNA. MiXCR, applied by TCRdb to the immunoSEQ multiplex PCR reads, yields one record per CDR3 protein. This sample has some 250,000 distinct CDR3 sequences, with 90% to 96% found just once. The sequencing sample was made of CD4+ T cells from PBMCs. These receptor sequences come from a human donor with Susac syndrome.

The chain recombines TRBV19 with TRBJ1-1; D possibly corresponds to TRBD1 (5 bases). Trimming pared 5 bases from V and 2 bases from J, leaving 12 bases between. Germline CDR1 reads LNHDA; CDR2 reads SQIVND (reference sequence). There are 14 residues in the CDR3. The CDR3 DNA is TGTGCCAGTAGTGAACGACAGACTAACACTGAAGCTTTCTTT. Translation: CASSERQTNTEAFF.

The chain combines TRBV3-1 with TRBJ2-7; no definite D call. Germline CDR1 is LGHDT and CDR2 is YNNKEL (reference sequence). The V and J ends lost 0 bases and 6 bases respectively, with 6 bases between them. The CDR3 has 12 amino acids. The CDR3 sequence: CASSQDKGEQYF. The CDR3 bases are TGTGCCAGCAGCCAAGATAAAGGCGAGCAGTACTTC.

The chain joins TRBV7-6 to TRBJ2-2; D may be TRBD2 (5 bases). Trimming cost V 1 base and J 4 bases, with 13 bases left between them. The CDR3 runs to 16 residues. Germline V gene lookup returns CDR1 SGHVS and CDR2 FNYEAQ. The CDR3 bases are TGTGCCAGCAGCTTAGTCGGCGGGTCGAGCACCGGGGAGCTGTTTTTT. Amino acids: CASSLVGGSSTGELFF.

The CDR3 DNA is TGTGCCATCAGTGAGTCAACCGGTGAAGAGACCCAGTACTTC. This encodes CAISESTGEETQYF. The V and J genes are TRBV10-3 and TRBJ2-5, with unresolved D. The germline V gene has CDR1 ENHRY and CDR2 SYGVKD. The CDR3 is 14 amino acids. Trimming left V 0 bases short and J 3 bases short, with 8 bases between.

The V gene is TRBV20-1, the J gene TRBJ2-5; weak D call: TRBD2 (6 bases). This CDR3 spans 16 amino acids. V lost 3 bases, J lost 0 bases, and 17 bases lay in between. Germline values: CDR1 DFQATT, CDR2 SNEGSKA (reference sequence). CDR3 amino acids: CSASLSPAGNQETQYF. DNA of the CDR3: TGCAGTGCTAGTCTTTCACCAGCGGGCAACCAAGAGACCCAGTACTTC.

This clonotype was detected a few times. The chain is built from TRBV19 and TRBJ1-5; no clear D. This CDR3 region has 12 residues. V was pared by 4 bases and J by 0 bases, with 1 base between. Looked up from germline, CDR1 is LNHDA and CDR2 is SQIVND (reference sequence). Written as DNA, the CDR3 is TGTGCCAGTAGTAATAGCAATCAGCCCCAGCATTTT. It specifies CASSNSNQPQHF. Combining the CDR3 with reference TRBV19 and TRBJ1-5 gives the whole variable domain DGGITQSPKYLFRKEGQNVTLSCEQNLNHDAMYWYRQDPGQGLRLIYYSQIVNDFQKGDIAEGYSVSREKKESFPLTVTSAQKNPTAFYLCASSNSNQPQHFGDGTRLSIL.

CDR3 sequence reads: CASSLGGTISGELFF. The DNA for the CDR3 is TGTGCCAGCAGCTTAGGGGGGACAATTTCCGGGGAGCTGTTTTTT. The chain uses TRBV7-3 and TRBJ2-2; D may be TRBD1 or TRBD2 (6 bases each). This CDR3 spans 15 amino acids. Trimming removed 2 bases from V and 6 bases from J, with 13 bases in between. Germline V lookup: CDR1 SGHTA, CDR2 FQGTGA.

The genes are TRBV29-1 and TRBJ1-5, with D perhaps matching TRBD1 (5 bases). The CDR3 runs to 14 residues. The V and J ends lost 4 bases and 3 bases respectively, with 13 bases between them. Germline V gene lookup returns CDR1 SQVTM and CDR2 ANQGSEA. The CDR3 sequence: CSVVEGDVNQPQHF. For the CDR3, the DNA is TGCAGCGTTGTAGAAGGGGACGTCAATCAGCCCCAGCATTTT.

This sequence joins TRBV27 and TRBJ2-5; the D gene is possibly TRBD1 (5 bases). Germline V CDR1 and CDR2: MNHEY, SMNVEV (reference sequence). This CDR3 contains 13 residues. V lost 5 bases and J 1 base, leaving 8 bases between the germline ends. The CDR3: CASSNRPQETQYF. The DNA of the CDR3 is TGTGCCAGCAGTAACAGGCCCCAAGAGACCCAGTACTTC.

This chain links TRBV7-6 with TRBJ2-3; the D is unclear. V was cut by 2 bases and J by 6 bases, with 6 bases left in between. Per the germline V gene, CDR1 is SGHVS and CDR2 is FNYEAQ. The CDR3 is 12 amino acids. CDR3 nucleotides: TGTGCCAGCAGCTTAATGGCTGATACGCAGTATTTT. Its protein product is CASSLMADTQYF.

The rearrangement uses TRBV7-9 and TRBJ2-3; tentatively, D is TRBD1 (5 bases). Germline loops: CDR1 SEHNR, CDR2 FQNEAQ (reference sequence). The CDR3 spans 12 residues. The germline V and J ends were trimmed by 5 bases and 11 bases, with 14 bases remaining between them. As DNA, the CDR3 is TGTGCCAGCAGCCCACAGGCGTACCGGCAGTATTTT. As protein: CASSPQAYRQYF.

CDR3 DNA: TGTGCCTGGAGTTTAGCGGAGCCCTCCCAGTTCTTC. This sequence encodes CAWSLAEPSQFF. The chain has TRBV30 and TRBJ2-1; weak D call: TRBD2 (6 bases). V lost 2 bases to trimming and J lost 13 bases, with 15 bases between them. The CDR3 has 12 residues. Germline loops: CDR1 GTSNPN, CDR2 SVGIG (reference sequence).

The chain links TRBV25-1 to TRBJ2-7, with 10 nucleotides matching TRBD1. J lost 0 bases, V lost 3 bases, and 5 bases had no gene match. The CDR3 loop spans 16 amino acids. In germline, CDR1 is MGHDK, CDR2 SYGVNS. CDR3 in amino acids: CASSEMGTGDSYEQYF. For the CDR3, the DNA is TGTGCCAGCAGTGAGATGGGGACAGGGGACTCCTACGAGCAGTACTTC.

The V and J genes are TRBV12-3 or TRBV12-4 and TRBJ1-5; D is uncertain. The CDR3 sequence is 16 residues long. With 5 bases removed from V and 2 bases from J, the gap between germline ends came to 16 bases. The CDR3 DNA reads as TGTGCCAGCAGTCTCCAAGTGCGTGGAGGCAATCAGCCCCAGCATTTT. It codes for CASSLQVRGGNQPQHF.

The rearrangement joins TRBV15 to TRBJ2-2, with D tentatively TRBD2 (5 bases). The CDR3 runs to 15 residues. V was pared by 5 bases and J by 4 bases, with 14 bases between. CDR1 is LNHNV and CDR2 is YYDKDF in the germline V gene (reference sequence). The CDR3 spells CATSQLMGSTGELFF. CDR3 bases: TGTGCCACCAGCCAACTCATGGGGAGCACCGGGGAGCTGTTTTTT.

The chain employs TRBV20-1 and TRBJ1-5, with D perhaps matching TRBD1 (6 bases). Germline CDR1 reads DFQATT; CDR2 reads SNEGSKA (reference sequence). Trimming cost V 0 bases and J 7 bases, with 13 bases left between them. The CDR3 sequence is 14 residues long. CDR3 in DNA: TGCAGTGCTAGAGATCCAAGGGGGAAGCAGCCCCAGCATTTT. Protein: CSARDPRGKQPQHF.

The rearrangement joins TRBV14 to TRBJ2-7, with D uncertain. Trimming removed 2 bases from V and 12 bases from J, with 14 bases in between. The CDR3 contains 12 residues. The germline CDR1 and CDR2 sequences are SGHDN and FVKESK. CDR3 loop: CASSQRSEIRYF. The CDR3 region has the DNA TGTGCCAGCAGCCAAAGGAGTGAGATCCGGTACTTC.

J is TRBJ2-5 and V is TRBV20-1, with no clear D. Between the trimmed V and J ends, which lost 6 bases and 1 base, there was a span of 12 bases. Germline V gene lookup returns CDR1 DFQATT and CDR2 SNEGSKA (reference sequence). This CDR3 has 13 residues. DNA for the CDR3: TGCAGTGCGCGCGTCCAGGTCCAAGAGACCCAGTACTTC. Translation: CSARVQVQETQYF.

This clonotype was found a few times. The chain carries TRBV28 and TRBJ1-3; TRBD1 is a possible D gene (6 bases). V lost 5 bases, J lost 2 bases, and 13 bases lay in between. CDR3 length: 15 residues. Germline CDR1 reads MDHEN; CDR2 reads SYDVKM. The CDR3 region has the DNA TGTGCCAGCAGTCCCTCCTCAGGGGCTGGAAACACCATATATTTT. Protein sequence: CASSPSSGAGNTIYF.

The gene calls are TRBV20-1 and TRBJ2-7; D may correspond to TRBD1 or TRBD2 (5 bases each). Germline assignment: CDR1 DFQATT and CDR2 SNEGSKA (reference sequence). This CDR3 has 15 amino acids. V was cut by 2 bases and J by 7 bases, with 21 bases left in between. The CDR3 bases are TGCAGTGCTAGAATCCCGGGACGAGCGTCGGGTGAGCAGTACTTC. Translating gives CSARIPGRASGEQYF.

The chain couples TRBV20-1 to TRBJ2-3; TRBD2 aligns across 13 bases. Looked up from germline, CDR1 is DFQATT and CDR2 is SNEGSKA (reference sequence). V trimming: 8 bases; J trimming: 6 bases; junction bases outside the gene matches: 5. The CDR3 is made up of 13 amino acids. CDR3 residues: CSQLAGGKDTQYF. CDR3 DNA: TGCAGTCAACTAGCGGGAGGGAAGGATACGCAGTATTTT.

The chain is built from TRBV20-1 and TRBJ2-7; tentatively, D is TRBD2 (6 bases). The CDR3 contains 15 residues. The germline V and J ends were trimmed by 3 bases and 5 bases, with 20 bases remaining between them. Germline V gene lookup returns CDR1 DFQATT and CDR2 SNEGSKA (reference sequence). The CDR3 DNA is TGCAGTGCTAGTGGGCCGGGAACCTCGGGGGACGAGCAGTACTTC. The encoded protein is CSASGPGTSGDEQYF.

The chain combines TRBV29-1 with TRBJ1-2; unclear D gene. Trimming pared 4 bases from V and 5 bases from J, leaving 5 bases between. The CDR3 contains 10 residues. Germline V gene sequence: CDR1 SQVTM, CDR2 ANQGSEA. The DNA for the CDR3 is TGCAGCGTTGGCCTGTATGGCTACACCTTC. Its translation: CSVGLYGYTF.

V is TRBV20-1 and J is TRBJ1-5, with a tentative D call TRBD1 (5 bases). The CDR3 spans 13 residues. CDR1 DFQATT and CDR2 SNEGSKA come from the germline V gene (reference sequence). The germline V and J ends were trimmed by 6 bases and 2 bases, with 11 bases remaining between them. This CDR3 is CSARTGGNQPQHF. DNA for the CDR3: TGCAGTGCCCGTACAGGAGGCAATCAGCCCCAGCATTTT.

V and J are TRBV5-1 and TRBJ2-1; D could derive from TRBD1 or TRBD2 (5 bases each). There are 15 residues in the CDR3. Trimming took 0 bases from V and 8 from J, leaving 15 bases between them. Germline values: CDR1 SGHRS, CDR2 YFSETQ. The CDR3 is CASSLVSAGTHEQFF. The DNA of the CDR3 is TGCGCCAGCAGCTTGGTGTCCGCAGGGACCCATGAGCAGTTCTTC. The variable domain in full, completed from reference TRBV5-1 and TRBJ2-1, reads KAGVTQTPRYLIKTRGQQVTLSCSPISGHRSVSWYQQTPGQGLQFLFEYFSETQRNKGNFPGRFSGRQFSNSRSEMNVSTLELGDSALYLCASSLVSAGTHEQFFGPGTRLTVL.

V and J are TRBV11-3 and TRBJ1-1; D call uncertain. V was cut by 1 base and J by 7 bases, with 10 bases left in between. The CDR3 runs to 13 residues. Per the germline V gene, CDR1 is SGHNT and CDR2 is YENEEA. The CDR3: CASSLGFRSEAFF. CDR3 in DNA: TGTGCCAGCAGCTTAGGGTTCAGGAGTGAAGCTTTCTTT.